This T cell receptor (beta chain) was sequenced during a study of blood T cell repertoires in COVID-19. The authors' processing: Amplified reference gene primers provided the basis for estimating nucleated cell counts. TCRdb's table, derived via immunoSEQ multiplex PCR, lists solely in-frame clones and lacks some. The V and J calls and clone size are taken from that table; D and trimming were inferred from the DNA. The data show about 330,000 clones, with roughly 89% seen just once and approximately 9.3% held by the top ten. Germline-derived CDR1 and CDR2 are MNHNS and SASEGT. The CDR3 length is 15 residues. V was clipped by 2 bases and J by 2 bases, with 9 bases between them. Those enrolled in Seattle joined during active infection and were followed longitudinally afterward.

This chain links TRBV6-1 with TRBJ2-2; TRBD2 might be the D (6 bases). The clonotype originates from a man aged 25-45 years with COVID-19, enrolled during active disease. What was sequenced was peripheral blood. The DNA of the CDR3 is TGTGCCAGCAGTGAACGGCGGGGTAACACCGGGGAGCTGTTTTTT. Its translation is CASSERRGNTGELFF.